This TCR beta chain was captured in a study of blood T cell repertoires in COVID-19. The method was immunoSEQ multiplex PCR; TCRdb's version includes in-frame clones alone and lacks a portion of them. The sample includes 150,000 or so clones, more than 65% of them seen just once. This CDR3 spans 12 amino acids. With 0 bases removed from V and 5 bases from J, the gap between germline ends came to 2 bases. This receptor was identified in a woman aged 55-70 years with COVID-19, enrolled during active disease. The V and J genes are TRBV12-3 or TRBV12-4 and TRBJ1-5; no definite D call. The sequencing input was peripheral blood. The CDR3 here is CASSLADQPQHF. In nucleotides, the CDR3 is TGTGCCAGCAGTTTAGCCGATCAGCCCCAGCATTTT.